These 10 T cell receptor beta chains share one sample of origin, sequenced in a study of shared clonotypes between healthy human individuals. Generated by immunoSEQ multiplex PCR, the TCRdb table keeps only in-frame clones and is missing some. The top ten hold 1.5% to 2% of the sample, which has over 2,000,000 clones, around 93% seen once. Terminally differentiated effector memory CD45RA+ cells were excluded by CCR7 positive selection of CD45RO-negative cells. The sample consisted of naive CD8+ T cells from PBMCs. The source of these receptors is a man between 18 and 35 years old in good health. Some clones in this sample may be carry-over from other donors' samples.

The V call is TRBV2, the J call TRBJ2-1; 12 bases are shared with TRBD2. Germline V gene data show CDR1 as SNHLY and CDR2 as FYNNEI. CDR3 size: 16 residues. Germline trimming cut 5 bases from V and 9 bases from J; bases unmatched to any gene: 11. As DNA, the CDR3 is TGTGCCAGCAGTCCCTTGACTAGCGGGAGCGTAGCTGAGCAGTTCTTC. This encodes CASSPLTSGSVAEQFF.

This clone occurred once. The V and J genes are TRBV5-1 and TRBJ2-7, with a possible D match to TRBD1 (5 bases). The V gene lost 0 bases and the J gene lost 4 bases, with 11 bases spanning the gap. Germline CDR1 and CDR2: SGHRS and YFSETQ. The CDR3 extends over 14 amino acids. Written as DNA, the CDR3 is TGCGCCAGCAGCTTGGCAGGGCCGGGTTACGAGCAGTACTTC. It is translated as CASSLAGPGYEQYF.

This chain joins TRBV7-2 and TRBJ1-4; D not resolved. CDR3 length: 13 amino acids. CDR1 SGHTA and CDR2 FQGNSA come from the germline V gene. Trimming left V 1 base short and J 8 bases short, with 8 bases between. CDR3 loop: CASSLGGPEKLFF. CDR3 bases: TGTGCCAGCAGCTTAGGAGGTCCCGAAAAACTGTTTTTT.

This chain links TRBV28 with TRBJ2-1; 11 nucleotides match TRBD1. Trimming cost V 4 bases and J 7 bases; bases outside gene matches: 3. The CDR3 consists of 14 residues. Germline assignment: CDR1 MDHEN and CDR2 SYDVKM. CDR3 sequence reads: CASSSGTGGNEQFF. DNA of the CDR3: TGTGCCAGCAGTTCCGGGACAGGGGGGAATGAGCAGTTCTTC.

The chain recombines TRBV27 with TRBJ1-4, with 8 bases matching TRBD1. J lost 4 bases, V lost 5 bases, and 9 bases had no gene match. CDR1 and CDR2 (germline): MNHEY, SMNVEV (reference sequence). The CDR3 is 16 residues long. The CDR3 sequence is CASSPRDRSHNEKLFF. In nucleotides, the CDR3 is TGTGCCAGCAGTCCCCGGGACAGGTCTCATAATGAAAAACTGTTTTTT.

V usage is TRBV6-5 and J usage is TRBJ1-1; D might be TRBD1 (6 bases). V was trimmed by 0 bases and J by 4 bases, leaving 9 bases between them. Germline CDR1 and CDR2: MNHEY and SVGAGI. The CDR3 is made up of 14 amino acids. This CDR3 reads CASSYSTGATEAFF. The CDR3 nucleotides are TGTGCCAGCAGTTACTCGACGGGGGCCACTGAAGCTTTCTTT.

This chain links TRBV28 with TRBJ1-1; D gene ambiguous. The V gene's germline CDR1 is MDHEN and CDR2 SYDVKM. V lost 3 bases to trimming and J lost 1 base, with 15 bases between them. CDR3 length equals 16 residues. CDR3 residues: CASSLEAAIGNTEAFF. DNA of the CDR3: TGTGCCAGCAGTTTGGAGGCAGCGATCGGGAACACTGAAGCTTTCTTT.

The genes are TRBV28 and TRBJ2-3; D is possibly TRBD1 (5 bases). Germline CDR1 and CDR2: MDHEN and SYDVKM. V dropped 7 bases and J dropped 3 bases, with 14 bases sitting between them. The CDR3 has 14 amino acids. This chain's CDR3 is CASTTALWTDTQYF. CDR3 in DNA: TGTGCCAGCACGACAGCCCTCTGGACAGATACGCAGTATTTT.

CDR3 bases: TGTGCCAGCAGTTTAAGTTTGGTTGGTGGACTAGCGGGAGAAGAGACCCAGTACTTC. It translates to CASSLSLVGGLAGEETQYF. J is TRBJ2-5 and V is TRBV28; TRBD2 agrees at 13 bases. V shed 2 bases and J 3 bases; nucleotides not matched to a gene: 12. The germline V gene has CDR1 MDHEN and CDR2 SYDVKM. This CDR3 is 19 amino acids long.

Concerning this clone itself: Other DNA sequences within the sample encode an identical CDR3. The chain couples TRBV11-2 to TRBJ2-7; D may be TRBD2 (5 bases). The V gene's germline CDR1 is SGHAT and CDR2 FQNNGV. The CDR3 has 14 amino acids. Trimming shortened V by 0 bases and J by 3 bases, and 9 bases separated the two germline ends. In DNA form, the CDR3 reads TGTGCCAGCAGCTTAGATCCGGGGAACTACGAGCAGTACTTC. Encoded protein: CASSLDPGNYEQYF.